Shown below are 14 T cell receptor beta chains from a single sample sequenced in a study of cytomegalovirus exposure and HLA in healthy donors. It was with 60 Vbeta and 13 Jbeta primers that the PCR ran. Clones were read by immunoSEQ multiplex PCR, and TCRdb kept only the in-frame ones, dropping some. The table has some 190,000 clones, roughly four fifths seen once. Sequenced input: PBMCs. The source of these receptors is a woman aged 25 to 45 in good health and CMV-seropositive.

The V gene is TRBV2, the J gene TRBJ2-7; 7 bases are shared with TRBD1. CDR1 is SNHLY and CDR2 is FYNNEI in the germline V gene. This CDR3 spans 13 amino acids. J was trimmed by 7 bases and V by 5 bases; bases with no gene match: 8. The DNA of the CDR3 is TGTGCCAGCAGTACCCGACAGGGCTGGGAGCAGTACTTC. The encoded protein is CASSTRQGWEQYF.

The V call is TRBV7-2, the J call TRBJ2-7; D may be TRBD2 (6 bases). The germline V gene encodes CDR1 SGHTA and CDR2 FQGNSA. The CDR3 covers 15 residues. V was shortened by 6 bases and J by 2 bases, with 17 bases between the two germline ends. CDR3 in amino acids: CASSGGTEHPYEQYF. CDR3 DNA: TGTGCCAGCAGTGGAGGGACGGAACATCCCTACGAGCAGTACTTC. Based on the CDR3 plus reference TRBV7-2 and TRBJ2-7, the full variable domain is GAGVSQSPSNKVTEKGKDVELRCDPISGHTALYWYRQSLGQGLEFLIYFQGNSAPDKSGLPSDRFSAERTGGSVSTLTIQRTQQEDSAVYLCASSGGTEHPYEQYFGPGTRLTVT.

The chain recombines TRBV28 with TRBJ2-2; 7 bases agree with TRBD1. The germline V gene encodes CDR1 MDHEN and CDR2 SYDVKM. The junction had 11 bases not matched to a gene; V was cut back by 2 bases and J by 5 bases. The CDR3 runs 17 residues. This chain's CDR3 is CASSLPRGQRGTGELFF. CDR3 nucleotide sequence: TGTGCCAGCAGTTTACCAAGGGGGCAGAGGGGGACCGGGGAGCTGTTTTTT.

The V gene is TRBV27, the J gene TRBJ1-4; 9 nucleotides agree with TRBD1. The CDR3 is made up of 15 amino acids. Germline values: CDR1 MNHEY, CDR2 SMNVEV (reference sequence). The trim removed 5 bases at V and 7 bases at J, leaving 8 bases unmatched. The CDR3 loop is CASSPADRGGEKLFF. DNA for the CDR3: TGTGCCAGCAGTCCCGCGGACAGGGGAGGTGAAAAACTGTTTTTT.

Here the CDR3 reads CASSYYRGTEAFF. The CDR3 DNA sequence: TGTGCCAGCAGTTACTACAGGGGCACTGAAGCTTTCTTT. The rearrangement links TRBV6-5 to TRBJ1-1; TRBD1 agrees at 7 bases. V dropped 1 base and J dropped 4; count of bases not matched to a gene: 0. Germline values: CDR1 MNHEY, CDR2 SVGAGI. The CDR3 contains 13 residues.

The chain uses TRBV4-1 and TRBJ2-7, with a tentative D call TRBD2 (7 bases). V was pared by 2 bases and J by 5 bases, with 13 bases between. CDR3 size: 14 residues. Germline-derived CDR1 and CDR2 are MGHRA and YSYEKL. The CDR3 region is CASSQHTGRDEQYF. The CDR3 nucleotides read TGCGCCAGCAGCCAACATACAGGGAGGGACGAGCAGTACTTC.

The chain recombines TRBV7-2 with TRBJ1-2, with 9 bases identical to TRBD1. The CDR3 consists of 14 residues. Germline lookup yields CDR1 SGHTA and CDR2 FQGNSA. The V segment lost 1 base and the J segment 7 bases; nucleotides outside the gene matches: 4. The DNA for the CDR3 is TGTGCCAGCAGCTTAGACAGGGGGCTGGGTGGCTACACCTTC. This translates into CASSLDRGLGGYTF.

The table lists this clone with a few counts. This chain uses TRBV28 with TRBJ1-4; D remains ambiguous. There are 14 residues in the CDR3. Looked up from germline, CDR1 is MDHEN and CDR2 is SYDVKM. The germline V and J ends were trimmed by 2 bases and 4 bases, with 8 bases remaining between them. CDR3 sequence: CASSLGGINEKLFF. The CDR3 bases are TGTGCCAGCAGTTTAGGCGGGATTAATGAAAAACTGTTTTTT. The full variable domain, rest sourced from reference TRBV28 and TRBJ1-4, is DVKVTQSSRYLVKRTGEKVFLECVQDMDHENMFWYRQDPGLGLRLIYFSYDVKMKEKGDIPEGYSVSREKKERFSLILESASTNQTSMYLCASSLGGINEKLFFGSGTQLSVL.

This clone showed up just a few times. CDR3 sequence: CAIRKAGSVDNEQFF. CDR3 DNA sequence: TGTGCCATCAGAAAAGCGGGGAGTGTAGACAATGAGCAGTTCTTC. The chain recombines TRBV10-3 with TRBJ2-1, with 7 bases matching TRBD2. The germline V gene encodes CDR1 ENHRY and CDR2 SYGVKD. The CDR3 is 15 amino acids. V was pared by 6 bases and J by 5 bases, with 10 bases of the junction left unmatched.

This clone appeared a single time. This chain connects TRBV28 to TRBJ1-1; 7 positions agree with TRBD1. Trimming removed 6 bases from V and 4 bases from J; junction bases left unmatched: 14. Germline V gives CDR1 MDHEN, CDR2 SYDVKM. This CDR3 has 16 residues. CDR3 DNA: TGTGCCAGCAGGTCCTTACAGGGGAGAGGGGGCACTGAAGCTTTCTTT. Amino acid sequence: CASRSLQGRGGTEAFF.

The chain links TRBV19 to TRBJ1-5; 8 bases are shared with TRBD1. The CDR3 sequence is 16 residues long. V shed 2 bases, J shed 7 bases, and the junction held 10 bases outside the gene matches. CDR1 and CDR2 (germline): LNHDA, SQIVND (reference sequence). The CDR3 DNA sequence: TGTGCCAGTAGTATATTCGGACAGGGAGAGGGACAGCCCCAGCATTTT. Its protein product is CASSIFGQGEGQPQHF.

CDR3 residues: CASSIPGRRGYTEAFF. The CDR3 DNA is TGTGCCAGTAGTATTCCGGGACGGAGGGGATACACTGAAGCTTTCTTT. This chain connects TRBV19 to TRBJ1-1; maybe TRBD1 (5 bases). Germline CDR1 is LNHDA and CDR2 is SQIVND (reference sequence). The CDR3 has 16 residues. V lost 3 bases and J 3 bases, leaving 17 bases between the germline ends.

This sequence joins TRBV9 and TRBJ2-7; 9 nucleotides line up with TRBD2. V lost 4 bases to trimming and J lost 4 bases; unmatched junction nucleotides: 9. Germline CDR1 SGDLS, CDR2 YYNGEE. The CDR3 spans 15 residues. As DNA, the CDR3 is TGTGCCAGCAGCCGTGGATGGCTAGCGGGATACGAGCAGTACTTC. This gives the protein CASSRGWLAGYEQYF.

This chain joins TRBV28 and TRBJ1-2; 8 positions agree with TRBD1. In germline, CDR1 is MDHEN, CDR2 SYDVKM. J gave up 8 bases and V 4 bases, and 12 bases lay outside the gene matches. This CDR3 comprises 15 residues. The chain's CDR3 is CASSSPGQDPWGYTF. Here the CDR3 DNA reads TGTGCCAGCAGTTCTCCGGGACAGGACCCCTGGGGCTACACCTTC.